The T cell receptor beta chain described here comes from a study of blood T cell repertoires in COVID-19. This clone was detected only once. The repertoire was sequenced with immunoSEQ multiplex PCR; TCRdb's copy has only in-frame clones and lacks some. The sample includes approximately 200,000 clones, about four fifths seen only once; the top ten take approximately 8%. Sequencing was done on a sample of peripheral blood. The receptor's source is a woman at least 80 years old with COVID-19, enrolled during active disease.

The CDR3 protein is CASSLLGGHEQYF. In DNA form, the CDR3 reads TGTGCCAGCAGCTTGTTAGGGGGCCACGAGCAGTACTTC. The V gene is TRBV5-6, the J gene TRBJ2-7; 7 nucleotides match TRBD1. The CDR3 runs 13 residues. Germline V gene data show CDR1 as SGHDT and CDR2 as YYEEEE. The V segment lost 1 base and the J segment 5 bases; nucleotides outside the gene matches: 3.